Following are 9 T cell receptor beta chains from one sample sequenced in a study of patients and donors after allogeneic stem cell transplantation. TCRdb itself ran the RT-PCR reads through MiXCR, one entry per CDR3 protein. The table lists roughly 180,000 distinct CDR3 sequences, roughly 40% of them singletons. Sequenced: blood, either unsorted or a sorted T cell fraction (not recorded which). Every receptor here comes from a human donor who was either an allogeneic HSCT recipient or a stem cell or donor lymphocyte infusion donor (not recorded which). It is not recorded whose cells these are; they may come from a transplant donor.

The V gene is TRBV5-6, the J gene TRBJ2-7; D might be TRBD1 or TRBD2, each matching 6 bases. The V and J ends lost 1 base and 5 bases respectively, with 16 bases between them. CDR3 length: 15 amino acids. The germline V gene encodes CDR1 SGHDT and CDR2 YYEEEE. Here the CDR3 DNA reads TGTGCCAGCAGCTTGCCTAGTGGGGGCGGGGACGAGCAGTACTTC. Its translation: CASSLPSGGGDEQYF.

The chain uses TRBV6-5 and TRBJ1-1; no clear D gene. The V and J ends lost 4 bases and 1 base respectively, with 7 bases between them. Germline CDR1 MNHEY, CDR2 SVGAGI. The CDR3 has 13 amino acids. The chain's CDR3 is CASSFEGNTEAFF. For the CDR3, the DNA is TGTGCCAGCAGTTTCGAAGGGAACACTGAAGCTTTCTTT.

This clonotype was picked up many times. This chain connects TRBV20-1 to TRBJ2-3, with D tentatively TRBD2 (5 bases). CDR3 size: 15 residues. The V end lost 2 bases, the J end lost 11 bases, and 23 bases lay between the germline ends. The germline V gene has CDR1 DFQATT and CDR2 SNEGSKA (reference sequence). Here the CDR3 DNA reads TGCAGTGCTAGACTAACCCCGGGCCCTTACGGAGGGCAGTATTTT. This codes for CSARLTPGPYGGQYF.

The V gene is TRBV28, the J gene TRBJ2-1; TRBD2 matches at 7 bases. Per the germline V gene, CDR1 is MDHEN and CDR2 is SYDVKM. V trimming: 3 bases; J trimming: 7 bases; junction bases outside the gene matches: 6. CDR3 length equals 14 residues. CDR3 sequence (DNA): TGTGCCAGCAGTTTTACTTCACTAGCGAATGAGCAGTTCTTC. This encodes CASSFTSLANEQFF.

The genes are TRBV12-3 or TRBV12-4 and TRBJ1-5; D is uncertain. The CDR3 runs to 13 residues. Trimming took off 3 bases at V and 6 bases at J, with 9 bases between the two ends. CDR3 DNA: TGTGCCAGCAGTTTGGGCCGTTTTCAGCCCCAGCATTTT. Translation: CASSLGRFQPQHF.

The chain uses TRBV7-9 and TRBJ2-3; no definite D call. The length of the CDR3 is 15 residues. V lost 1 base, J lost 2 bases, and 10 bases lay in between. CDR1 and CDR2 (germline): SEHNR, FQNEAQ (reference sequence). CDR3 DNA: TGTGCCAGCAGCTTAGGAGTTGGATTCACAGATACGCAGTATTTT. Translating it yields CASSLGVGFTDTQYF.

The chain has TRBV5-1 and TRBJ2-1; D call uncertain. Germline CDR1 SGHRS, CDR2 YFSETQ. The V end lost 4 bases, the J end lost 7 bases, and 15 bases lay between the germline ends. The CDR3 contains 14 residues. CDR3 nucleotides: TGCGCCAGCAGCCCAATGGGTGCTAGAAATGAGCAGTTCTTC. Translating it yields CASSPMGARNEQFF.

This clonotype showed up just a few times. This sequence joins TRBV29-1 and TRBJ2-5, with TRBD2 as a possible D gene (5 bases). With 6 bases removed from V and 5 bases from J, the gap between germline ends came to 31 bases. Germline V CDR1 and CDR2: SQVTM, ANQGSEA. The CDR3 contains 18 residues. For the CDR3, the DNA is TGCAGCGTGTATGGTACCCTAACGCCTAGGACCCCGGGGGAGACCCAGTACTTC. It yields the protein CSVYGTLTPRTPGETQYF.

The J gene is TRBJ1-4, the V gene TRBV9; TRBD1 matches 8 bases. Germline V gene data show CDR1 as SGDLS and CDR2 as YYNGEE. The CDR3 sequence is 14 residues long. Trimming at V came to 4 bases and at J to 8 bases, leaving 7 bases not matched to a gene. In DNA, the CDR3 is TGTGCCAGCAGCTTTACAGGGGGTGAAGAAAAACTGTTTTTT. Its translation is CASSFTGGEEKLFF.